This is a list of T cell receptor beta chains from one sample in a study of shared clonotypes between healthy human individuals. The assay was immunoSEQ multiplex PCR, and TCRdb's table has in-frame clones only and misses some. The table lists 2 million to 3 million clones, approximately 93% of them singletons. The sample comprised naive CD4+ T cells from PBMCs. Receptor source: a man aged 18-30 years in good health. Some clones in this sample may be carry-over from other donors' samples. Both conserved end residues are part of each CDR3. A D gene is named only where the DNA matches it firmly. Clone size is not always given. Where it is, it says once, few, many or a class for expanded clones.

D,J,V,size,CDR3,DNA
-,TRBJ2-3,TRBV6-5,once,CASSSADASTDTQYF,TGTGCCAGCAGTTCAGCGGACGCTAGCACAGATACGCAGTATTTT
-,TRBJ2-1,TRBV7-6,-,CASSPGQGLIYNEQFF,TGTGCCAGCAGCCCAGGGCAGGGGCTTATCTACAATGAGCAGTTCTTC
TRBD2,TRBJ2-1,TRBV9,-,CASSGGLAGPYDEQFF,TGTGCCAGCAGCGGAGGACTAGCGGGCCCGTACGATGAGCAGTTCTTC
-,TRBJ1-2,TRBV4-2,-,CASSPGLGYTF,TGTGCCAGCAGCCCTGGGTTGGGCTACACCTTC
-,TRBJ1-2,TRBV7-9,-,CASSFSREGYTF,TGTGCCAGCAGTTTCTCCCGAGAGGGCTACACCTTC
TRBD2,TRBJ2-1,TRBV25-1,-,CASQGLARGNEQFF,TGTGCCAGCCAAGGACTAGCGAGGGGCAATGAGCAGTTCTTC
-,TRBJ2-2,TRBV7-2,-,CASSLATPRTGELFF,TGTGCCAGCAGCTTAGCGACCCCACGGACCGGGGAGCTGTTTTTT
-,TRBJ2-2,TRBV6-5,-,CASKGEMGELFF,TGTGCCAGCAAGGGGGAGATGGGGGAGCTGTTTTTT
TRBD1,TRBJ2-5,TRBV6-6,-,CASRNTGTGVETQYF,TGTGCCAGCAGGAATACCGGGACAGGGGTAGAGACCCAGTACTTC
TRBD1,TRBJ1-1,TRBV5-1,-,CASSFLTGIRTEAFF,TGCGCCAGCAGCTTTCTGACAGGGATTCGCACTGAAGCTTTCTTT
TRBD2,TRBJ2-3,TRBV9,-,CASSSGLAGFVTQYF,TGTGCCAGCAGTTCAGGACTAGCGGGATTTGTTACGCAGTATTTT
-,TRBJ2-7,TRBV29-1,-,CSVVAGPGAYEQYF,TGCAGCGTGGTAGCGGGCCCAGGGGCCTACGAGCAGTACTTC